This T cell receptor beta chain was profiled in a study of blood T cells in healthy people across ages. Regarding the study as a whole: Across the age range, TCR beta diversity per million T cells fell in a roughly linear way.

Every sample had a minimum of 6.5 million PBMCs isolated. Total RNA amounts of at least 6 micrograms were extracted per sample. Primed by a sample-barcoded 5' primer and a J-beta primer mix, a second PCR proceeded for about 7 to 11 cycles. Each CDR3 protein is one row after TCRdb ran MiXCR on the 5' RACE reads. The sample has around 1,000,000 distinct CDR3 sequences, almost 25% seen once. This CDR3 region has 17 residues. Germline lookup yields CDR1 SGHDT and CDR2 YYEEEE. V trimming: 1 base; J trimming: 4 bases; junction bases outside the gene matches: 10. This clonotype has just a few counts. The antigen remains unidentified. In addition, the sample was reused for a study of T cells of mothers and their children.

The sequence was obtained from a girl aged 2 to 10 in good health. The chain employs TRBV5-6 and TRBJ2-5, with 10 bases matching TRBD2. Sequencing was performed on blood. The CDR3 spells CASSLFLGLAKRETQYF. The CDR3 bases are TGTGCCAGCAGCTTGTTTTTGGGACTAGCGAAAAGAGAGACCCAGTACTTC. Supplemented by reference TRBV5-6 and TRBJ2-5, the full variable domain reads DAGVTQSPTHLIKTRGQQVTLRCSPKSGHDTVSWYQQALGQGPQFIFQYYEEEERQRGNFPDRFSGHQFPNYSSELNVNALLLGDSALYLCASSLFLGLAKRETQYFGPGTRLLVL.